This T cell receptor beta chain is drawn from a study of cytomegalovirus exposure and HLA in healthy donors. About this clone: Antigen specificity is unknown.

Findings and limits, study-wide: An ancestry cluster, one associated with Asian ancestry, reportedly showed fewer N-insertions than the approximately 670-donor mean in a later analysis. There were fewer than 200 TCR beta chains listed as cytomegalovirus-associated.

PCR primers comprised 60 Vbeta and 13 Jbeta primers. Repertoires were generated with immunoSEQ multiplex PCR, while TCRdb's copy carries only in-frame clones and drops some. The profile shows approximately 180,000 clones, roughly four fifths of them singletons. Between the trimmed V and J ends, which lost 7 bases and 3 bases, there was a span of 7 bases. Germline values: CDR1 MDHEN, CDR2 SYDVKM. The CDR3 loop spans 12 amino acids. The chain couples TRBV28 to TRBJ1-5; D uncertain. Sequencing used PBMCs. This TCR was sampled from a woman younger than 45 in good health and CMV-seronegative. CDR3 in amino acids: CASKQVNQPQHF. In nucleotides, the CDR3 is TGTGCCAGCAAGCAGGTCAATCAGCCCCAGCATTTT.